Below are 17 T cell receptor beta chains sequenced from a single sample in a study of blood T cell repertoires in COVID-19. Clones were read by immunoSEQ multiplex PCR, and TCRdb kept only the in-frame ones, dropping some. Found here are just over 300,000 clones, approximately 89% of them singletons; the top ten hold roughly 8.9%. The source material was PBMCs or T cells enriched from blood (not recorded which). The receptors shown here come from a woman aged 40 to 50 who had recovered from COVID-19.

The chain combines TRBV29-1 with TRBJ1-1, with D uncertain. CDR1 and CDR2 from the germline V gene are SQVTM and ANQGSEA. Between the trimmed V and J ends, which lost 4 bases and 1 base, there was a span of 4 bases. The CDR3 has 11 amino acids. CDR3 protein: CSVVKNTEAFF. CDR3 coding DNA: TGCAGCGTTGTCAAGAACACTGAAGCTTTCTTT.

V and J are TRBV20-1 and TRBJ2-7; D may be TRBD1 (5 bases). CDR3 length: 11 amino acids. V was shortened by 5 bases and J by 3 bases, with 8 bases between the two germline ends. Germline-derived CDR1 and CDR2 are DFQATT and SNEGSKA (reference sequence). CDR3 protein: CSAPDSYEQYF. Written as DNA, the CDR3 is TGCAGTGCTCCAGACAGCTACGAGCAGTACTTC.

The chain has TRBV7-2 and TRBJ1-1; 7 bases are a match to TRBD1. Per the germline V gene, CDR1 is SGHTA and CDR2 is FQGNSA. Trimming removed 2 bases from V and 0 bases from J; junction bases left unmatched: 6. This CDR3 has 16 residues. The CDR3 DNA follows: TGTGCCAGCAGCTTATATCACAGGGGATTGAACACTGAAGCTTTCTTT. This encodes CASSLYHRGLNTEAFF.

The V gene is TRBV7-9, the J gene TRBJ2-7; TRBD2 agrees at 8 bases. CDR1 is SEHNR and CDR2 is FQNEAQ in the germline V gene (reference sequence). The V segment lost 5 bases and the J segment 4 bases; nucleotides outside the gene matches: 13. The CDR3 covers 16 residues. DNA of the CDR3: TGTGCCAGCAGCCCCCGGGGTAGCGGGAACCTTTACGAGCAGTACTTC. It yields the protein CASSPRGSGNLYEQYF. Supplemented by reference TRBV7-9 and TRBJ2-7, the full variable domain reads DTGVSQNPRHKITKRGQNVTFRCDPISEHNRLYWYRQTLGQGPEFLTYFQNEAQLEKSRLLSDRFSAERPKGSFSTLEIQRTEQGDSAMYLCASSPRGSGNLYEQYFGPGTRLTVT.

V is TRBV27 and J is TRBJ2-7, with D perhaps matching TRBD2 (6 bases). CDR1 and CDR2 (germline): MNHEY, SMNVEV (reference sequence). The CDR3 consists of 12 residues. Trimming took off 7 bases at V and 3 bases at J, with 10 bases between the two ends. CDR3 sequence (DNA): TGTGCCAGCACCGGAGGGGACTACGAGCAGTACTTC. Translation: CASTGGDYEQYF.

The V and J genes are TRBV2 and TRBJ2-1; 9 bases line up with TRBD1. V lost 7 bases, J lost 10 bases, and 2 bases stayed unmatched. CDR3 length: 11 residues. Germline CDR1 is SNHLY and CDR2 is FYNNEI. CDR3 sequence: CASTDRGEQFF. CDR3 DNA sequence: TGTGCCAGCACGGACAGGGGCGAGCAGTTCTTC.

The J gene is TRBJ1-5, the V gene TRBV10-3; 10 bases fit TRBD1. Germline V gene lookup returns CDR1 ENHRY and CDR2 SYGVKD. The CDR3 runs 16 residues. The J segment lost 7 bases and the V segment lost 2 bases, leaving 8 bases of the junction unmatched. CDR3 bases: TGTGCCATCAGTGAGACGACAGGGGGCGGAGGACAGCCCCAGCATTTT. Its translation: CAISETTGGGGQPQHF.

The chain recombines TRBV28 with TRBJ1-2, with D uncertain. There are 15 residues in the CDR3. Per the germline V gene, CDR1 is MDHEN and CDR2 is SYDVKM. Trimming removed 4 bases from V and 4 bases from J, with 16 bases in between. The CDR3 spells CASSSRSVYLYGYTF. CDR3 bases: TGTGCCAGCAGTTCCCGTTCGGTCTACCTCTATGGCTACACCTTC.

J is TRBJ2-7 and V is TRBV11-3; TRBD2 agrees at 10 bases. The V and J ends lost 5 bases and 0 bases, in that order; junction bases with no gene match: 4. The CDR3 spans 15 residues. Germline V gene data show CDR1 as SGHNT and CDR2 as YENEEA. CDR3 sequence (DNA): TGTGCCAGCAGCCACACTAGCGGGAACTCCTACGAGCAGTACTTC. It specifies CASSHTSGNSYEQYF.

The chain uses TRBV29-1 and TRBJ2-5, with D maybe TRBD2 (6 bases). The germline V and J ends were trimmed by 1 base and 3 bases, with 6 bases remaining between them. The CDR3 runs 12 residues. CDR1 SQVTM and CDR2 ANQGSEA come from the germline V gene. The CDR3 loop reads CSVEGGEETQYF. The CDR3 DNA reads TGCAGCGTTGAAGGCGGGGAAGAGACCCAGTACTTC.

The J gene is TRBJ2-1, the V gene TRBV25-1; D ambiguous. The V end lost 5 bases, the J end lost 9 bases, and 14 bases lay between the germline ends. The CDR3 runs to 13 residues. From germline, CDR1 is MGHDK and CDR2 SYGVNS. This CDR3 reads CASSPWRSSEQFF. The CDR3 DNA reads TGTGCCAGCAGTCCCTGGCGGAGCAGTGAGCAGTTCTTC. The variable domain in full, completed from reference TRBV25-1 and TRBJ2-1, reads EADIYQTPRYLVIGTGKKITLECSQTMGHDKMYWYQQDPGMELHLIHYSYGVNSTEKGDLSSESTVSRIRTEHFPLTLESARPSHTSQYLCASSPWRSSEQFFGPGTRLTVL.

This clone showed up just once. The chain employs TRBV11-2 and TRBJ1-2; D may be TRBD1 (5 bases). Germline V gene data show CDR1 as SGHAT and CDR2 as FQNNGV. With 5 bases removed from V and 2 bases from J, the gap between germline ends came to 9 bases. This CDR3 has 13 amino acids. This CDR3 reads CASSQTANYGYTF. CDR3 sequence (DNA): TGTGCCAGCAGCCAGACAGCAAACTATGGCTACACCTTC.

The V call is TRBV12-3 or TRBV12-4, the J call TRBJ2-2; D not resolved. The V and J ends lost 6 bases and 2 bases respectively, with 7 bases between them. CDR3 length equals 13 residues. CDR3 amino acids: CASRLHNTGELFF. CDR3 nucleotide sequence: TGTGCCAGCAGACTTCATAACACCGGGGAGCTGTTTTTT.

The rearrangement joins TRBV30 to TRBJ2-1; TRBD2 is a possible D gene (6 bases). The V end was cut by 0 bases, the J end by 0 bases, with 9 bases between. This CDR3 spans 15 amino acids. Germline V lookup: CDR1 GTSNPN, CDR2 SVGIG (reference sequence). For the CDR3, the DNA is TGTGCCTGGAGTGTTGGAGGGAGCTCCTACAATGAGCAGTTCTTC. Encoded protein: CAWSVGGSSYNEQFF.

This chain links TRBV20-1 with TRBJ1-4, with no clear D. Per germline, CDR1 DFQATT and CDR2 SNEGSKA (reference sequence). V was clipped by 3 bases and J by 5 bases, with 13 bases between them. The CDR3 has 14 residues. The CDR3 sequence: CSASPGGLNEKLFF. As DNA, the CDR3 is TGCAGTGCTAGTCCGGGAGGATTAAATGAAAAACTGTTTTTT.

This clone has only one observation. This chain uses TRBV7-8 with TRBJ2-2, with TRBD2 identical over 9 bases. V was pared by 1 base and J by 6 bases, with 6 bases of the junction left unmatched. The germline V gene has CDR1 SGHVS and CDR2 FQNEAQ. CDR3 size: 16 residues. The CDR3 reads CASSLVHQREAGELFF. The CDR3 coding sequence is TGTGCCAGCAGCTTAGTACACCAGCGGGAGGCCGGGGAGCTGTTTTTT. The variable domain in full, completed from reference TRBV7-8 and TRBJ2-2, reads GAGVSQSPRYKVAKRGQDVALRCDPISGHVSLFWYQQALGQGPEFLTYFQNEAQLDKSGLPSDRFFAERPEGSVSTLKIQRTQQEDSAVYLCASSLVHQREAGELFFGEGSRLTVL.

The rearrangement links TRBV12-3 or TRBV12-4 to TRBJ2-3; D remains ambiguous. Trimming pared 6 bases from V and 6 bases from J, leaving 10 bases between. The CDR3 is 12 residues long. This CDR3 reads CASRIGPDTQYF. The CDR3 bases are TGTGCCAGCAGGATTGGGCCCGATACGCAGTATTTT.